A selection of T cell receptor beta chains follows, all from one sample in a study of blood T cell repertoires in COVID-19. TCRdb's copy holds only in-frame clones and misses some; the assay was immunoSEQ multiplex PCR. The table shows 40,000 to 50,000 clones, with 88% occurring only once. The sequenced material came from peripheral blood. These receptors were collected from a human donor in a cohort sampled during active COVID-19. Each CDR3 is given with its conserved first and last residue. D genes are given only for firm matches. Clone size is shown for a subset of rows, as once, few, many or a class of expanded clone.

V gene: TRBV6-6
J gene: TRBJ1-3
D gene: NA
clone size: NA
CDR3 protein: CASRTSNSRGGNTIYF
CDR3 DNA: TGTGCCAGCAGGACCTCAAATTCTAGAGGCGGAAACACCATATATTTT

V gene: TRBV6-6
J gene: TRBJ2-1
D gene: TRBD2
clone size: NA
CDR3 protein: CASRLPGTSNNEQFF
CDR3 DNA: TGTGCCAGCAGACTACCCGGGACTAGCAACAATGAGCAGTTCTTC

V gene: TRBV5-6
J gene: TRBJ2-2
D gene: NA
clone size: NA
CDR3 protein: CASSFEGSNTGELFF
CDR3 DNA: TGTGCCAGCAGCTTCGAGGGCTCGAACACCGGGGAGCTGTTTTTT

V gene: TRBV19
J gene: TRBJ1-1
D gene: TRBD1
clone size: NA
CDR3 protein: CASTEGQWNTEAFF
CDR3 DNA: TGTGCCAGTACCGAGGGACAGTGGAACACTGAAGCTTTCTTT

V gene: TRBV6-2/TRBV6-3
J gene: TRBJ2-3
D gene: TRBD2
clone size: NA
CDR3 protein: CASSPGLAGAGANTDTQYF
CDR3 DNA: TGTGCCAGCAGTCCCGGACTAGCGGGAGCGGGGGCAAACACAGATACGCAGTATTTT

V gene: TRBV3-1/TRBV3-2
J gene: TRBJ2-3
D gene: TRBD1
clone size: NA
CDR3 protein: CASSRTPGTGISTDTQYF
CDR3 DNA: TGTGCCAGCAGCCGTACCCCCGGGACAGGGATTAGCACAGATACGCAGTATTTT

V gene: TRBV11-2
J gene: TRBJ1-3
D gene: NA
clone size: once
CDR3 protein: CATLQGSSGNTIYF
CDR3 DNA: TGTGCCACCCTACAGGGAAGCTCTGGAAACACCATATATTTT

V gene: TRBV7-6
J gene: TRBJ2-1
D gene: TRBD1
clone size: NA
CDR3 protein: CASSLGAGGEYNEQFF
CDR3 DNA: TGTGCCAGCAGCTTAGGGGCAGGGGGCGAGTACAATGAGCAGTTCTTC

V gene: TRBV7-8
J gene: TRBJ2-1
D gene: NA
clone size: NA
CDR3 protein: CASSLYLGNEQFF
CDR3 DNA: TGTGCCAGCAGCCTATATCTAGGCAATGAGCAGTTCTTC

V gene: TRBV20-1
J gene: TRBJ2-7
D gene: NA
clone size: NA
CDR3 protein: CSASLLGGSYEQYF
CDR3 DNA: TGCAGTGCTAGTCTACTCGGGGGATCCTACGAGCAGTACTTC

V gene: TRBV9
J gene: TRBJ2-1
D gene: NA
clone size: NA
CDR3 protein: CASSVDSSVSNEQFF
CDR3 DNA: TGTGCCAGCAGCGTAGATTCTAGCGTAAGTAATGAGCAGTTCTTC

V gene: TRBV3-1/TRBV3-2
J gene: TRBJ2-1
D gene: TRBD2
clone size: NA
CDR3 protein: CASSQGPQVGTRAHNEQFF
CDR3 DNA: TGTGCCAGCAGCCAAGGTCCGCAGGTGGGGACTAGGGCCCACAATGAGCAGTTCTTC

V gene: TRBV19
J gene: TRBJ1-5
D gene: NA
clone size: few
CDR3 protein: CASSDTGSQPQHF
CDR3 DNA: TGTGCCAGTAGCGACACGGGGAGCCAGCCCCAGCATTTT

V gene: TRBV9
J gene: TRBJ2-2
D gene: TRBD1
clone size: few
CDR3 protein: CASSDRGQSGELFF
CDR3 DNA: TGTGCCAGCAGCGACAGGGGGCAAAGCGGGGAGCTGTTTTTT

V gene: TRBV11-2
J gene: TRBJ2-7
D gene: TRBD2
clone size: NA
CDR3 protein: CASSHYPGTSEYEQYF
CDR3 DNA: TGTGCCAGCAGCCATTACCCCGGGACTAGTGAATACGAGCAGTACTTC

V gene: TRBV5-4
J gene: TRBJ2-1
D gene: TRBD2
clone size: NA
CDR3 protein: CASSDRTSGKYNEQFF
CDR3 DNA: TGTGCCAGCAGCGATAGGACTAGCGGGAAATACAATGAGCAGTTCTTC

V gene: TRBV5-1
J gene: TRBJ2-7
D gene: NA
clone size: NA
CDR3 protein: CASSLGNYYEQYF
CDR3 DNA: TGCGCCAGCAGCTTGGGAAACTACTACGAGCAGTACTTC

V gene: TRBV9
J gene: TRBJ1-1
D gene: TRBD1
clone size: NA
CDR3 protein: CASSGGTGGTEAFF
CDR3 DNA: TGTGCCAGCAGCGGCGGGACAGGGGGGACTGAAGCTTTCTTT

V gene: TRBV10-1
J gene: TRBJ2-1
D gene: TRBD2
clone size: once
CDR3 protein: CASSKTSGKYNEQFF
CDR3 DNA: TGCGCCAGCAGTAAAACTAGCGGGAAGTACAATGAGCAGTTCTTC

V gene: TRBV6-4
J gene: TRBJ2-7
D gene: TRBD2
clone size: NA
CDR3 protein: CASSGREPGPKTYEQYF
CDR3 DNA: TGTGCCAGCAGCGGGAGGGAACCGGGACCGAAGACTTACGAGCAGTACTTC

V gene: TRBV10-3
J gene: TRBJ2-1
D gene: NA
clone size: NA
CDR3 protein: CAISESGSSYNEQFF
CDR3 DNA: TGTGCCATCAGTGAGTCGGGGAGCTCCTACAATGAGCAGTTCTTC

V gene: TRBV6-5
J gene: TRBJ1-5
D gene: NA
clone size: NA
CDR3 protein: CASSQKERPQHF
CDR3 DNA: TGTGCCAGCAGCCAAAAAGAGAGGCCCCAGCATTTT

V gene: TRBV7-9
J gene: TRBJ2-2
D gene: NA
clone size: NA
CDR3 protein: CASSLRGTGELFF
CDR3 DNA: TGTGCCAGCAGCTTAAGGGGGACCGGGGAGCTGTTTTTT

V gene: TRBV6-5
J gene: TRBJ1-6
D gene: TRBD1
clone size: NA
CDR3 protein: CASSTYRGPNSPLHF
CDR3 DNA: TGTGCCAGCAGTACCTACAGGGGGCCTAATTCACCCCTCCACTTT

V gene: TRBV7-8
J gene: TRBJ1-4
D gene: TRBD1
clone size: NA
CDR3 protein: CASSSRDRGEKLFF
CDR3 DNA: TGTGCCAGCAGCTCCCGCGACAGGGGGGAAAAACTGTTTTTT

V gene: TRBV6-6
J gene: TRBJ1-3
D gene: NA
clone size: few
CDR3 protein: CASSPTSPGHRNSGNTIYF
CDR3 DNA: TGTGCCAGCAGTCCCACTTCTCCGGGACACCGGAATTCTGGAAACACCATATATTTT

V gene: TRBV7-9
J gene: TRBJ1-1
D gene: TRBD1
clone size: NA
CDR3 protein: CASSLTGGTEAFF
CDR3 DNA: TGTGCCAGCAGCTTAACAGGGGGCACTGAAGCTTTCTTT

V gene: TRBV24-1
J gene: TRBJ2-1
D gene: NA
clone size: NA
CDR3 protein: CATRPGAGTNEQFF
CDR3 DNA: TGTGCCACCCGACCAGGGGCCGGGACCAATGAGCAGTTCTTC

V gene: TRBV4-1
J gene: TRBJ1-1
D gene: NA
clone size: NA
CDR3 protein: CASSQVSGLNTEAFF
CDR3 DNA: TGCGCCAGCAGCCAAGTTAGCGGGTTGAACACTGAAGCTTTCTTT

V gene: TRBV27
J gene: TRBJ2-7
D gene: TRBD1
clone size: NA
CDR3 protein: CASAEGQGAYEQYF
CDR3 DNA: TGTGCCAGCGCTGAGGGACAGGGGGCCTACGAGCAGTACTTC

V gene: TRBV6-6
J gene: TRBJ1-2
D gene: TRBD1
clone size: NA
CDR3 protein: CASSYMGNRGDYGYTF
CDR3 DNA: TGTGCCAGCAGTTACATGGGGAACAGGGGCGACTATGGCTACACCTTC

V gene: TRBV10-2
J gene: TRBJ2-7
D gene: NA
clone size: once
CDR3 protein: CASSPGLSSYEQYF
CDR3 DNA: TGCGCCAGCAGTCCTGGACTGAGCTCCTACGAGCAGTACTTC

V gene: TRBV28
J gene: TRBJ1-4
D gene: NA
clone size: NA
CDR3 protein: CASRRTGVLTTNEKLFF
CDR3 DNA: TGTGCCAGCAGAAGGACGGGAGTCTTGACAACTAATGAAAAACTGTTTTTT

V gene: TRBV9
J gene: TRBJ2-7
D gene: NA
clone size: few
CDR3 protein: CASSVDNSAVYEQYF
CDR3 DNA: TGTGCCAGCAGCGTAGACAATAGCGCCGTCTACGAGCAGTACTTC

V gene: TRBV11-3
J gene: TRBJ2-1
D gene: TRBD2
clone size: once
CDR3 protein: CASSSTRRGYNEQFF
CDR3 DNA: TGTGCCAGCAGCTCCACTAGGCGGGGGTACAATGAGCAGTTCTTC

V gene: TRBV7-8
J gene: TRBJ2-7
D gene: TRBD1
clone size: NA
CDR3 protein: CASSFDRVNYEQYF
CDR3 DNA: TGTGCCAGCAGCTTTGACAGGGTAAACTACGAGCAGTACTTC

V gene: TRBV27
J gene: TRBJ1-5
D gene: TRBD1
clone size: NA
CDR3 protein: CASSPWDRGDSNQPQHF
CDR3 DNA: TGTGCCAGCAGTCCATGGGACAGGGGGGATAGCAATCAGCCCCAGCATTTT

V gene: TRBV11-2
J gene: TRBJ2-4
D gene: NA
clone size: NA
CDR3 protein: CASSLAGAKNIQYF
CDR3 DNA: TGTGCCAGCAGCTTAGCCGGAGCCAAAAACATTCAGTACTTC

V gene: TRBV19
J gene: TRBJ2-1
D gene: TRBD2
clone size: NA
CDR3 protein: CARGLAGVNEQFF
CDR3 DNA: TGTGCCAGAGGACTAGCGGGAGTCAATGAGCAGTTCTTC

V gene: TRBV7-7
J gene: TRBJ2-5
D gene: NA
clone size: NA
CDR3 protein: CASSQIQGGMETQYF
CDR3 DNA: TGTGCTAGCAGCCAAATTCAGGGCGGAATGGAGACCCAGTACTTC

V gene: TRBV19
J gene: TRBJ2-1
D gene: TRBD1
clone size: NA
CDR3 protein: CASRIQGAYNEQFF
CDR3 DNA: TGTGCCAGTCGTATACAGGGGGCCTACAATGAGCAGTTCTTC

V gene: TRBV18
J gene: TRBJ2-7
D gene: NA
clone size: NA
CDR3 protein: CASSSTGTYEQYF
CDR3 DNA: TGTGCCAGCTCATCGACTGGCACCTACGAGCAGTACTTC

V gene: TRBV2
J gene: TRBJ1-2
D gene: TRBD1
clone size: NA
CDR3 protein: CASSVLGQAYYGYTF
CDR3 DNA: TGTGCCAGCAGTGTCCTGGGACAGGCTTACTATGGCTACACCTTC

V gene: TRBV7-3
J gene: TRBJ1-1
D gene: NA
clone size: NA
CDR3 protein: CASSDKTGVNTEAFF
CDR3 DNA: TGTGCCAGCAGCGACAAGACAGGCGTTAACACTGAAGCTTTCTTT

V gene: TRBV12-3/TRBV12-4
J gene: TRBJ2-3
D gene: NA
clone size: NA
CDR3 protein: CASSFGTDTQYF
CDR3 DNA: TGTGCCAGCAGTTTCGGCACAGATACGCAGTATTTT

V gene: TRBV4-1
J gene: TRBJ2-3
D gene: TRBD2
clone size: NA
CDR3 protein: CASSQVAGGGTDTQYF
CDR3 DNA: TGCGCCAGCAGCCAAGTTGCGGGAGGGGGCACAGATACGCAGTATTTT

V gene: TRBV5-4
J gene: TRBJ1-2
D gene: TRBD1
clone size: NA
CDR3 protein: CASSIRGGRGILYGYTF
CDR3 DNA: TGTGCCAGCAGCATACGAGGGGGCAGGGGGATTTTGTATGGCTACACCTTC

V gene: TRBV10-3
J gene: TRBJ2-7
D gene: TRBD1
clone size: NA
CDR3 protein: CAIRIDRVSYEQYF
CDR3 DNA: TGTGCCATCAGAATAGACAGGGTTTCCTACGAGCAGTACTTC

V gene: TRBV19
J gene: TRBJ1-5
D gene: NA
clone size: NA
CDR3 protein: CASSVPQGNQPQHF
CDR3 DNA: TGTGCCAGTAGTGTACCACAGGGAAATCAGCCCCAGCATTTT

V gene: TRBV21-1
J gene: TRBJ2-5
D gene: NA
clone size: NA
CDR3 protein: CASSKGPSGRALRETQYF
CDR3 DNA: TGTGCCAGCAGCAAAGGGCCTAGCGGGAGGGCCTTGCGAGAGACCCAGTACTTC

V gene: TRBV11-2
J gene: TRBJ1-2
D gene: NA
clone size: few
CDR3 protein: CASSLGQGYGYTF
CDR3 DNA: TGTGCCAGCAGCTTAGGCCAGGGCTATGGCTACACCTTC

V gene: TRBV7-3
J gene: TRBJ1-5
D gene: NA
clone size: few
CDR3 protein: CASSGEGVYQPQHF
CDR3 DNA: TGTGCCAGCAGCGGTGAGGGAGTCTATCAGCCCCAGCATTTT

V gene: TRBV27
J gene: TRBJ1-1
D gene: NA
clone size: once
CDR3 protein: CASREGRLNTEAFF
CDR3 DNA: TGTGCCAGCAGAGAGGGGAGGTTGAACACTGAAGCTTTCTTT

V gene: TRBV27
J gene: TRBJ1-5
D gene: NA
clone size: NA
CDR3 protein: CASSLSSGGRNQPQHF
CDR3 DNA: TGTGCCAGCAGTTTATCGTCGGGGGGACGGAATCAGCCCCAGCATTTT

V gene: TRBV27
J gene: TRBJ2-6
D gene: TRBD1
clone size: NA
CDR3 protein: CASSSPGDSSGANVLTF
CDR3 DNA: TGTGCCAGCAGTTCGCCAGGGGACAGCTCTGGGGCCAACGTCCTGACTTTC

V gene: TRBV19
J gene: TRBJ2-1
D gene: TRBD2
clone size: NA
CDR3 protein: CASSVTSGSVRGNEQFF
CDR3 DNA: TGTGCCAGTAGTGTTACTAGCGGGAGCGTTAGGGGCAATGAGCAGTTCTTC

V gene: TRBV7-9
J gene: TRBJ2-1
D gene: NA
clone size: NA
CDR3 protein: CASSPVDIYNEQFF
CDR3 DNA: TGTGCCAGCAGCCCAGTGGACATATACAATGAGCAGTTCTTC

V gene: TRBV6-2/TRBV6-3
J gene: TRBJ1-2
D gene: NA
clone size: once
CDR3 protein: CASSKRRTDYGYTF
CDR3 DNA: TGTGCCAGCAGTAAGCGACGGACAGATTATGGCTACACCTTC

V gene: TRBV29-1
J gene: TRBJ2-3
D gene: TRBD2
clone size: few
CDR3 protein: CSVDGRTSGRADTQYF
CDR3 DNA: TGCAGCGTTGACGGGAGGACTAGCGGGAGGGCAGATACGCAGTATTTT